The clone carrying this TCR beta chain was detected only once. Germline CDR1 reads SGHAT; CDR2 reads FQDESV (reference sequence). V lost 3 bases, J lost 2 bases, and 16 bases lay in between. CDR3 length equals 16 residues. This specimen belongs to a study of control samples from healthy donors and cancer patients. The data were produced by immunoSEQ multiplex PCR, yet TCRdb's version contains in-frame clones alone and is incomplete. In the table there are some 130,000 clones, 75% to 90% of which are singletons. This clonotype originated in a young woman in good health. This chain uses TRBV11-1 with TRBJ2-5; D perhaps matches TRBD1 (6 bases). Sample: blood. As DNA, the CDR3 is TGTGCCAGCAGCTTTGGTACAGGGAGAGGACAAGAGACCCAGTACTTC. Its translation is CASSFGTGRGQETQYF.